This TCR beta chain was retrieved from a study of T cell repertoires in cytomegalovirus infection. In the study overall: It can be stated that public TCR beta signatures indicated CMV infection as well as a matching HLA type.

This clonotype was detected a few times. The antigen is not known. From the reads, TCRdb called clonotypes with MiXCR, one entry per CDR3 protein. The sample lists about 180,000 distinct CDR3 sequences, 20% to 25% occurring once. This clonotype was obtained from a human donor in good health (CMV status not recorded). Some clones in this sample may be carry-over from other donors' samples. Source: CD8+ T cells from cultured PBMCs, taken from culture after CMV antigen stimulation.

The CDR3 protein is CASSFSGGPVAEQFF. The DNA for the CDR3 is TGTGCCAGCAGCTTTAGCGGGGGGCCCGTTGCGGAGCAGTTCTTC. The chain is built from TRBV7-9 and TRBJ2-1, with 10 bases fitting TRBD2. Trimming cost V 3 bases and J 10 bases; bases outside gene matches: 9. The length of the CDR3 is 15 residues. The germline V gene has CDR1 SEHNR and CDR2 FQNEAQ (reference sequence).